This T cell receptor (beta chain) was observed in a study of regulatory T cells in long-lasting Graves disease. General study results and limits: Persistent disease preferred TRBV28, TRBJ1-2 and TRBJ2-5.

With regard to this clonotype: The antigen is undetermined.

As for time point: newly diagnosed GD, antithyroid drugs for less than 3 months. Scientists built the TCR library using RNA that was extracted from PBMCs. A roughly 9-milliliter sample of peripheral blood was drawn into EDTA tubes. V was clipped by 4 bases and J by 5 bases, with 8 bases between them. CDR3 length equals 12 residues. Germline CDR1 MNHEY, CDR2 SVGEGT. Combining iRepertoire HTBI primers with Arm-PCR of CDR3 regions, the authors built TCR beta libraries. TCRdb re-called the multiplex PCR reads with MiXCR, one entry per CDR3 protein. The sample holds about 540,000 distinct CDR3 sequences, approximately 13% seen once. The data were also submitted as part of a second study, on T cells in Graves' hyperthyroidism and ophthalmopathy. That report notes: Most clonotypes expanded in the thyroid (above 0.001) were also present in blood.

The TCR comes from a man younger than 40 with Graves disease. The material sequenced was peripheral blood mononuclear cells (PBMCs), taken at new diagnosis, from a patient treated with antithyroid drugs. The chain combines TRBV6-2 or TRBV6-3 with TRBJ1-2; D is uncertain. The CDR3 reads CASSFTVYGYTF. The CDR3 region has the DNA TGTGCCAGCAGTTTTACTGTTTATGGCTACACCTTC.